The 8 T cell receptor beta chains presented below share a single source sample, sequenced in a study of shared clonotypes between healthy human individuals. This table comes from immunoSEQ multiplex PCR, and its TCRdb copy is limited to in-frame clones, with some not included. The profile shows over 2 million clones, 85% to 95% of them singletons. What was sequenced was naive CD4+ T cells sorted from blood. Subset reported: CD45RA+ positively selected. These receptor sequences come from a man aged 18 to 30 in good health.

V is TRBV18 and J is TRBJ2-2; weak D call: TRBD1 (6 bases). Germline-derived CDR1 and CDR2 are KGHSH and LQKENI. V was trimmed by 3 bases and J by 0 bases, leaving 11 bases between them. The CDR3 is 16 amino acids. Here the CDR3 reads CASSPRRTANTGELFF. The CDR3, as DNA: TGTGCCAGCTCACCCCGTCGGACAGCGAACACCGGGGAGCTGTTTTTT.

This clone was seen a single time. This sequence joins TRBV5-4 and TRBJ1-1; tentative D call: TRBD1 (5 bases). The CDR3 runs to 15 residues. Germline CDR1 is SGHNT and CDR2 is YYREEE (reference sequence). The V and J ends lost 4 bases and 4 bases respectively, with 17 bases between them. CDR3 amino acids: CASSPGATAGTEAFF. Here the CDR3 DNA reads TGTGCCAGCAGCCCCGGGGCTACAGCAGGCACTGAAGCTTTCTTT.

The chain has TRBV25-1 and TRBJ2-5; TRBD1 matches 8 bases. V lost 2 bases to trimming and J lost 4 bases; unmatched junction nucleotides: 12. Germline values: CDR1 MGHDK, CDR2 SYGVNS. This CDR3 is built from 17 residues. DNA for the CDR3: TGTGCCAGCAGTGAAGGGTCCGGACAGGGCCTAAGAGAGACCCAGTACTTC. Protein: CASSEGSGQGLRETQYF.

V usage is TRBV6-6 and J usage is TRBJ2-3; D call uncertain. V dropped 2 bases and J dropped 5 bases, with 14 bases sitting between them. The germline V gene encodes CDR1 MNHNY and CDR2 SVGAGI (reference sequence). CDR3 length: 15 residues. The DNA of the CDR3 is TGTGCCAGCAGTTACGTGCGTGTTAACGGAGATACGCAGTATTTT. As protein: CASSYVRVNGDTQYF.

About this clone itself: The sample contains more than one DNA sequence encoding this CDR3. This rearrangement joins TRBV19 to TRBJ2-7; D gene unclear. Trimming stripped 1 base from V and 3 bases from J, with 7 bases between. The CDR3 is made up of 13 amino acids. Germline V gene data show CDR1 as LNHDA and CDR2 as SQIVND (reference sequence). CDR3 region: CASSIGQSYEQYF. CDR3 sequence (DNA): TGTGCCAGTAGTATAGGTCAAAGCTACGAGCAGTACTTC.

The V and J genes are TRBV5-1 and TRBJ1-3, with D perhaps TRBD1 (6 bases). This CDR3 is built from 16 residues. Looked up from germline, CDR1 is SGHRS and CDR2 is YFSETQ. The V and J ends lost 2 bases and 4 bases respectively, with 16 bases between them. CDR3 coding DNA: TGCGCCAGCAGCTTACAAACACAGGGCTCCGGAAACACCATATATTTT. Its translation is CASSLQTQGSGNTIYF.

The chain employs TRBV7-3 and TRBJ2-6; 7 bases line up with TRBD2. With V trimmed by 5 bases and J by 0 bases, 7 bases remained unmatched. The CDR3 is 17 residues long. Per germline, CDR1 SGHTA and CDR2 FQGTGA. In DNA form, the CDR3 reads TGTGCCAGCAGCCCCAGCGGGACTGGCTCTGGGGCCAACGTCCTGACTTTC. Residues: CASSPSGTGSGANVLTF.

This chain joins TRBV30 and TRBJ2-5; tentative D call: TRBD1 (6 bases). The J call is in doubt because the DNA end fits TRBJ2-7 better. CDR1 and CDR2 (germline): GTSNPN, SVGIG (reference sequence). The CDR3 is 14 residues long. The CDR3 DNA sequence: TGTGCCTGGAGTGTGTGGACAGATGCCTACGAGCAGTACTTC. Its translation is CAWSVWTDAYEQYF.